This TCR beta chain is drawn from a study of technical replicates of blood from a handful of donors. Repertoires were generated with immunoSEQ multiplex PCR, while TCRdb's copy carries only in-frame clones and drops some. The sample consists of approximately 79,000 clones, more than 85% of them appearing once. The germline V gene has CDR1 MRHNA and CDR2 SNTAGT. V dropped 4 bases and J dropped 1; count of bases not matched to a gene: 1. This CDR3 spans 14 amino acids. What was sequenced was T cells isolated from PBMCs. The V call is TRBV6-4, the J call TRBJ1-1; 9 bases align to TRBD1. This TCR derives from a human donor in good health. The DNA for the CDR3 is TGTGCCAGCAGTGGGGACAGGGAGAACACTGAAGCTTTCTTT. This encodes CASSGDRENTEAFF.